This T cell receptor beta chain was retrieved from a study of shared clonotypes between healthy human individuals. Authors' methods: Sequence data from immunoSEQ were junction-only and lacked quality scores; consequently, filtering differed. Here immunoSEQ multiplex PCR was the method, and the copy in TCRdb shows in-frame clones only, minus some. The D gene and trimming were derived from the DNA, and the V and J assignments and clone size from that table. The table lists about 990,000 clones, about 84% of them singletons. The germline V and J ends were trimmed by 8 bases and 1 base, with 18 bases remaining between them. The CDR3 runs to 17 residues. Looked up from germline, CDR1 is ENHRY and CDR2 is SYGVKD. This clone was seen only a few times.

This chain connects TRBV10-3 to TRBJ2-6, with D possibly TRBD1 on 6 matching bases. The sample consisted of memory CD4+ T cells from PBMCs. Described subset: CD45RA-negative fraction. The clonotype originates from a man younger than 35 in good health. Some clones in this sample may be carry-over from other donors' samples. In DNA form, the CDR3 reads TGTGCCATCTCTTCTACAGGGAAGGGTTCTGGGGCCAACGTCCTGACTTTC. As protein: CAISSTGKGSGANVLTF.